The present TCR beta chain was sequenced within a study of response to subunit inactivated influenza vaccine. Study outcomes and limitations: New T cells are recruited in small numbers by each seasonal influenza vaccination, according to the authors' suggestion.

The CDR3 covers 12 residues. V gave up 5 bases and J gave up 9 bases, with 10 bases separating them. Germline assignment: CDR1 SNHLY and CDR2 FYNNEI. This clonotype has at least ten counts. Its antigen is undetermined. TCRdb reprocessed the RT-PCR reads with MiXCR, giving one entry per CDR3 protein. The table shows around 490,000 distinct CDR3 sequences, with around 8% occurring only once. The sequence was collected from a man in his fifties or sixties who received an inactivated influenza vaccine. The chain is built from TRBV2 and TRBJ2-2; D possibly corresponds to TRBD2 (6 bases). Here the sequenced sample was PBMCs from blood, taken around 25 months after vaccination. The CDR3 DNA follows: TGTGCCAGCAGTTCGAGCGGGCGGGAGCTGTTTTTT. This codes for CASSSSGRELFF.